The clone carrying this TCR beta chain was seen just once. Random hexamers primed reverse transcription of 0.5 to 1 ug RNA. The authors amplified TCR beta CDR3 across 54 Vbeta and 13 Jbeta using immunoSEQ multiplex PCR. Each CDR3 protein is one row after TCRdb ran MiXCR on the immunoSEQ multiplex PCR reads. Of some 120,000 distinct CDR3 sequences in the sample, over 85% are singletons; the top ten hold roughly 0.3%. The CDR3 runs 17 residues. The trim removed 5 bases at V and 2 bases at J, leaving 10 bases unmatched. Germline loops: CDR1 SQVTM, CDR2 ANQGSEA. TCR beta from blood CD8+ and CD4+ T cells was sequenced. Stable or active relapsing-remitting multiple sclerosis, untreated and meeting revised McDonald criteria, defined the controls. The data are from a study of CD8 T cells in Susac syndrome.

The V gene is TRBV29-1, the J gene TRBJ2-3, with TRBD2 matching 13 bases. Sequencing was carried out using CD8+ T cells from PBMCs. This clonotype was sampled from a human donor with multiple sclerosis. The DNA for the CDR3 is TGCAGCGTTAACGGACTAGCGGGGGCCTTCCTCACAGATACGCAGTATTTT. This translates into CSVNGLAGAFLTDTQYF.